The next 27 T cell receptor beta chains were all read from a single sample in a study of T cell repertoires in cytomegalovirus infection. TCRdb recomputed calls from the reads with MiXCR, one row per CDR3 protein. Counted here are about 310,000 distinct CDR3 sequences, more than 20% occurring once; the ten biggest clones make up 13%. These TCRs' antigens remain unknown. The source material was cultured PBMCs, sampled from culture after CMV antigen stimulation. Every receptor here comes from a human donor in good health (CMV status not recorded). Some clones in this sample may be carry-over from other donors' samples.

In this sample, this clonotype turned up a few times. The chain joins TRBV7-4 to TRBJ1-2; no definite D call. This CDR3 is built from 16 residues. V was trimmed by 4 bases and J by 5 bases, leaving 20 bases between them. Germline CDR1 is SGHVT and CDR2 is SQSDAQ. The CDR3 is CASSSARGPGFYGYTF. The CDR3 nucleotides read TGTGCCAGCAGCTCCGCTCGGGGTCCAGGCTTTTATGGCTACACCTTC.

The rearrangement joins TRBV28 to TRBJ1-5, with 11 bases aligning to TRBD1. V dropped 6 bases and J dropped 6; count of bases not matched to a gene: 10. Germline V CDR1 and CDR2: MDHEN, SYDVKM. The CDR3 spans 16 residues. CDR3 in amino acids: CASRTGQGAWGQPQHF. CDR3 sequence (DNA): TGTGCCAGCAGAACAGGACAGGGGGCGTGGGGTCAGCCCCAGCATTTT.

This clonotype appeared many times. The chain carries TRBV7-8 and TRBJ2-4, with D unclear. The ends were cut back, 5 bases at V and 2 bases at J, with 19 bases in the middle. CDR1 is SGHVS, CDR2 FQNEAQ, per germline. This CDR3 is built from 17 residues. CDR3 protein: CASSPPRRRDPKNIQYF. The CDR3 nucleotides are TGTGCCAGCAGCCCCCCCCGCCGACGCGATCCCAAAAACATTCAGTACTTC.

This clonotype was recorded a few times. The rearrangement uses TRBV20-1 and TRBJ2-1; 9 positions match TRBD2. The V segment lost 1 base and the J segment 6 bases; nucleotides outside the gene matches: 7. This CDR3 has 15 amino acids. The germline gives CDR1 DFQATT, CDR2 SNEGSKA (reference sequence). CDR3 residues: CSARVWDSGSNEQFF. CDR3 nucleotides: TGCAGTGCTAGAGTCTGGGATAGCGGGAGCAATGAGCAGTTCTTC.

This clonotype has a handful of counts. The DNA of the CDR3 is TGTGCCAGCAGAAGAGCAGGGTCCTCTGGAAACACCATATATTTT. Its translation: CASRRAGSSGNTIYF. The chain carries TRBV7-8 and TRBJ1-3; D is possibly TRBD1 (5 bases). Germline CDR1 and CDR2: SGHVS and FQNEAQ. V lost 6 bases to trimming and J lost 0 bases, with 12 bases between them. CDR3 length: 15 residues.

This clonotype has more than one count but fewer than ten. The V and J genes are TRBV7-9 and TRBJ2-7; D is uncertain. Germline loops: CDR1 SEHNR, CDR2 FQNEAQ (reference sequence). The length of the CDR3 is 12 residues. The V end lost 5 bases, the J end lost 3 bases, and 8 bases lay between the germline ends. CDR3 nucleotides: TGTGCCAGCAGCCGGCGACTCTACGAGCAGTACTTC. Translation: CASSRRLYEQYF.

This clonotype came up a few times. The chain recombines TRBV29-1 with TRBJ2-1, with D unresolved. V was clipped by 0 bases and J by 6 bases, with 9 bases between them. Germline CDR1 reads SQVTM; CDR2 reads ANQGSEA. CDR3 length equals 13 residues. The CDR3 here is CSVEDLSSNEQFF. The CDR3 DNA is TGCAGCGTTGAAGATCTTTCGAGCAATGAGCAGTTCTTC.

The chain has TRBV14 and TRBJ2-1, with a possible D match to TRBD2 (6 bases). This CDR3 has 17 residues. Germline V gene lookup returns CDR1 SGHDN and CDR2 FVKESK. Between the trimmed V and J ends, which lost 0 bases and 0 bases, there was a span of 12 bases. For the CDR3, the DNA is TGTGCCAGCAGCCAAGAACATGGGGGAGGCTCCTACAATGAGCAGTTCTTC. Translation: CASSQEHGGGSYNEQFF.

This clonotype was seen at least ten times. The J gene is TRBJ2-7, the V gene TRBV6-5; 13 bases line up with TRBD2. This CDR3 spans 19 amino acids. The germline V gene encodes CDR1 MNHEY and CDR2 SVGAGI. V dropped 0 bases and J dropped 3; count of bases not matched to a gene: 11. CDR3 sequence (DNA): TGTGCCAGCAGTTACTCTGGGACTAGCGGGGCTGTATCCCTCTACGAGCAGTACTTC. Translating gives CASSYSGTSGAVSLYEQYF.

Ten or more counts support this clonotype. The DNA of the CDR3 is TGTGCCAGCAGTCCGCTACGAAGGAACACTGAAGCTTTCTTT. Amino acid sequence: CASSPLRRNTEAFF. This sequence joins TRBV28 and TRBJ1-1; D is uncertain. The germline CDR1 and CDR2 sequences are MDHEN and SYDVKM. Trimming pared 5 bases from V and 1 base from J, leaving 11 bases between. CDR3 length: 14 residues.

This clonotype was seen more than once but under ten times. The chain uses TRBV29-1 and TRBJ2-5; 7 bases map to TRBD1. Germline lookup yields CDR1 SQVTM and CDR2 ANQGSEA. CDR3 length: 13 amino acids. V shed 4 bases, J shed 4 bases, and the junction held 6 bases outside the gene matches. The CDR3 is CSVVQGQGETQYF. The CDR3 DNA follows: TGCAGCGTTGTACAGGGGCAGGGAGAGACCCAGTACTTC.

In this sample, this clonotype turned up a few times. The chain links TRBV4-1 to TRBJ2-6; 8 bases are a match to TRBD2. This CDR3 is built from 18 residues. Trimming removed 3 bases from V and 1 base from J; junction bases left unmatched: 8. Germline V lookup: CDR1 MGHRA, CDR2 YSYEKL. The CDR3 here is CASSQNSGMNSGANVLTF. In nucleotides, the CDR3 is TGCGCCAGCAGCCAGAATAGCGGGATGAATTCTGGGGCCAACGTCCTGACTTTC.

The rearrangement links TRBV7-2 to TRBJ2-1; possibly TRBD1 for D (6 bases). The CDR3 has 15 amino acids. The germline V and J ends were trimmed by 5 bases and 8 bases, with 19 bases remaining between them. Germline assignment: CDR1 SGHTA and CDR2 FQGNSA. The CDR3 protein is CASSQGIAQSHEQFF. CDR3 nucleotide sequence: TGTGCCAGCAGCCAGGGGATAGCACAGAGTCATGAGCAGTTCTTC.

This chain uses TRBV6-1 with TRBJ2-7, with a tentative D call TRBD2 (5 bases). V was cut by 0 bases and J by 2 bases, with 11 bases left in between. The CDR3 loop spans 15 amino acids. Looked up from germline, CDR1 is MNHNS and CDR2 is SASEGT. CDR3 in amino acids: CASSEAYSRAYEQYV. The CDR3 nucleotides read TGTGCCAGCAGTGAAGCTTACTCGAGGGCCTACGAGCAGTACGTC.

This clonotype was detected ten times or more. This chain connects TRBV12-3 or TRBV12-4 to TRBJ1-4; tentative D call: TRBD1 (5 bases). V gave up 5 bases and J gave up 6 bases, with 19 bases separating them. This CDR3 region has 16 residues. CDR3 sequence (DNA): TGTGCCAGCAGTACCCAAAGGGCAGGGAGAGATGAAAAACTGTTTTTT. As protein: CASSTQRAGRDEKLFF.

The DNA for the CDR3 is TGTGCCAGCACCCCCGGCGGGAGAGGGAACACTGAAGCTTTCTTT. Protein sequence: CASTPGGRGNTEAFF. This rearrangement joins TRBV6-6 to TRBJ1-1; D remains unclear. CDR3 length: 15 amino acids. The V and J ends lost 7 bases and 1 base respectively, with 16 bases between them. From germline, CDR1 is MNHNY and CDR2 SVGAGI (reference sequence).

This sequence joins TRBV7-2 and TRBJ1-5; the D gene is possibly TRBD1 (5 bases). The germline CDR1 and CDR2 sequences are SGHTA and FQGNSA. The V end was cut by 5 bases, the J end by 10 bases, with 15 bases between. This CDR3 comprises 13 residues. The CDR3 bases are TGTGCCAGCAGCCTGGACGGGACCAGACCCCAGCATTTT. Residues: CASSLDGTRPQHF.

The chain links TRBV7-2 to TRBJ2-5, with D maybe TRBD1 (6 bases). CDR1 and CDR2 (germline): SGHTA, FQGNSA. Trimming left V 3 bases short and J 2 bases short, with 10 bases between. This CDR3 contains 14 residues. For the CDR3, the DNA is TGTGCCAGCAGCTTTTGGGGGCAACAAGAGACCCAGTACTTC. This gives the protein CASSFWGQQETQYF.

This clonotype was seen repeatedly, ten times or more. The rearrangement joins TRBV4-2 to TRBJ2-5; D is unclear. Germline CDR1 and CDR2: LGHNA and YNFKEQ. Trimming took off 1 base at V and 1 base at J, with 7 bases between the two ends. The CDR3 extends over 14 amino acids. The CDR3 here is CASSQAGTQETQYF. DNA for the CDR3: TGTGCCAGCAGCCAAGCGGGCACCCAAGAGACCCAGTACTTC.

The gene calls are TRBV6-2 or TRBV6-3 and TRBJ2-2, with D tentatively TRBD2 (5 bases). The CDR3 is made up of 13 amino acids. Germline-derived CDR1 and CDR2 are MNHEY and SVGEGT. V was shortened by 6 bases and J by 6 bases, with 11 bases between the two germline ends. The CDR3, as DNA: TGTGCCAGCAGCTGGACTGGAGCCGGGGAGCTGTTTTTT. The encoded protein is CASSWTGAGELFF.

This clonotype was picked up many times. This chain uses TRBV7-9 with TRBJ2-3; D gene ambiguous. Germline CDR1 and CDR2: SEHNR and FQNEAQ (reference sequence). Deletions cut 8 bases from V and 0 bases from J, with 6 bases between. The CDR3 sequence is 12 residues long. As DNA, the CDR3 is TGTGCCAGCTCCATCAGCACAGATACGCAGTATTTT. Residues: CASSISTDTQYF. Drawing the rest from reference TRBV7-9 and TRBJ2-3, the complete variable domain is DTGVSQNPRHKITKRGQNVTFRCDPISEHNRLYWYRQTLGQGPEFLTYFQNEAQLEKSRLLSDRFSAERPKGSFSTLEIQRTEQGDSAMYLCASSISTDTQYFGPGTRLTVL.

This chain uses TRBV10-3 with TRBJ2-3; 9 bases agree with TRBD2. Germline CDR1 ENHRY, CDR2 SYGVKD. V trimming: 8 bases; J trimming: 4 bases; junction bases outside the gene matches: 13. The CDR3 spans 16 residues. As DNA, the CDR3 is TGTGCCATCGGTGGTAGCGGGAGTTTTGGCGCAGATACGCAGTATTTT. It translates to CAIGGSGSFGADTQYF.

The rearrangement uses TRBV4-3 and TRBJ1-6; 8 bases are a match to TRBD1. Germline-derived CDR1 and CDR2 are LGHNA and YSLEER. The CDR3 totals 15 residues. V lost 1 base, J lost 9 bases, and 5 bases stayed unmatched. The DNA of the CDR3 is TGCGCCAGCAGCCAAGTGGGACAGGAAAGTTCACCCCTCCACTTT. Residues: CASSQVGQESSPLHF.

This clonotype was detected only a few times. V usage is TRBV20-1 and J usage is TRBJ2-1; D is unresolved. Per the germline V gene, CDR1 is DFQATT and CDR2 is SNEGSKA (reference sequence). CDR3 size: 14 residues. V was pared by 3 bases and J by 0 bases, with 9 bases between. Here the CDR3 reads CSARAESSYNEQFF. CDR3 DNA: TGCAGTGCTAGGGCGGAAAGCTCCTACAATGAGCAGTTCTTC.

The chain has TRBV7-2 and TRBJ2-5; D is unresolved. Per germline, CDR1 SGHTA and CDR2 FQGNSA. V was cut by 5 bases and J by 5 bases, with 15 bases left in between. The CDR3 sequence is 14 residues long. This CDR3 reads CASSKTGLGETQYF. The DNA of the CDR3 is TGTGCCAGCAGCAAAACCGGTCTAGGTGAGACCCAGTACTTC.

This clonotype was counted once. The chain couples TRBV2 to TRBJ2-3, with 14 bases aligning to TRBD2. The germline V gene encodes CDR1 SNHLY and CDR2 FYNNEI. The junction had 6 bases not matched to a gene; V was cut back by 4 bases and J by 9 bases. The CDR3 contains 15 residues. Here the CDR3 reads CASSGGTSGSGTQYF. The CDR3 nucleotides read TGTGCCAGCAGTGGGGGGACTAGCGGGAGCGGCACGCAGTATTTT.

The sample holds a few counts of this clonotype. CDR3 in amino acids: CASSRGGSALSYGYTF. CDR3 nucleotide sequence: TGTGCCAGCAGCCGGGGGGGGTCTGCGCTCAGCTATGGCTACACCTTC. The chain carries TRBV7-6 and TRBJ1-2; D possibly corresponds to TRBD1 (5 bases). V lost 5 bases and J 4 bases, leaving 20 bases between the germline ends. CDR1 and CDR2 (germline): SGHVS, FNYEAQ. The CDR3 is 16 amino acids.